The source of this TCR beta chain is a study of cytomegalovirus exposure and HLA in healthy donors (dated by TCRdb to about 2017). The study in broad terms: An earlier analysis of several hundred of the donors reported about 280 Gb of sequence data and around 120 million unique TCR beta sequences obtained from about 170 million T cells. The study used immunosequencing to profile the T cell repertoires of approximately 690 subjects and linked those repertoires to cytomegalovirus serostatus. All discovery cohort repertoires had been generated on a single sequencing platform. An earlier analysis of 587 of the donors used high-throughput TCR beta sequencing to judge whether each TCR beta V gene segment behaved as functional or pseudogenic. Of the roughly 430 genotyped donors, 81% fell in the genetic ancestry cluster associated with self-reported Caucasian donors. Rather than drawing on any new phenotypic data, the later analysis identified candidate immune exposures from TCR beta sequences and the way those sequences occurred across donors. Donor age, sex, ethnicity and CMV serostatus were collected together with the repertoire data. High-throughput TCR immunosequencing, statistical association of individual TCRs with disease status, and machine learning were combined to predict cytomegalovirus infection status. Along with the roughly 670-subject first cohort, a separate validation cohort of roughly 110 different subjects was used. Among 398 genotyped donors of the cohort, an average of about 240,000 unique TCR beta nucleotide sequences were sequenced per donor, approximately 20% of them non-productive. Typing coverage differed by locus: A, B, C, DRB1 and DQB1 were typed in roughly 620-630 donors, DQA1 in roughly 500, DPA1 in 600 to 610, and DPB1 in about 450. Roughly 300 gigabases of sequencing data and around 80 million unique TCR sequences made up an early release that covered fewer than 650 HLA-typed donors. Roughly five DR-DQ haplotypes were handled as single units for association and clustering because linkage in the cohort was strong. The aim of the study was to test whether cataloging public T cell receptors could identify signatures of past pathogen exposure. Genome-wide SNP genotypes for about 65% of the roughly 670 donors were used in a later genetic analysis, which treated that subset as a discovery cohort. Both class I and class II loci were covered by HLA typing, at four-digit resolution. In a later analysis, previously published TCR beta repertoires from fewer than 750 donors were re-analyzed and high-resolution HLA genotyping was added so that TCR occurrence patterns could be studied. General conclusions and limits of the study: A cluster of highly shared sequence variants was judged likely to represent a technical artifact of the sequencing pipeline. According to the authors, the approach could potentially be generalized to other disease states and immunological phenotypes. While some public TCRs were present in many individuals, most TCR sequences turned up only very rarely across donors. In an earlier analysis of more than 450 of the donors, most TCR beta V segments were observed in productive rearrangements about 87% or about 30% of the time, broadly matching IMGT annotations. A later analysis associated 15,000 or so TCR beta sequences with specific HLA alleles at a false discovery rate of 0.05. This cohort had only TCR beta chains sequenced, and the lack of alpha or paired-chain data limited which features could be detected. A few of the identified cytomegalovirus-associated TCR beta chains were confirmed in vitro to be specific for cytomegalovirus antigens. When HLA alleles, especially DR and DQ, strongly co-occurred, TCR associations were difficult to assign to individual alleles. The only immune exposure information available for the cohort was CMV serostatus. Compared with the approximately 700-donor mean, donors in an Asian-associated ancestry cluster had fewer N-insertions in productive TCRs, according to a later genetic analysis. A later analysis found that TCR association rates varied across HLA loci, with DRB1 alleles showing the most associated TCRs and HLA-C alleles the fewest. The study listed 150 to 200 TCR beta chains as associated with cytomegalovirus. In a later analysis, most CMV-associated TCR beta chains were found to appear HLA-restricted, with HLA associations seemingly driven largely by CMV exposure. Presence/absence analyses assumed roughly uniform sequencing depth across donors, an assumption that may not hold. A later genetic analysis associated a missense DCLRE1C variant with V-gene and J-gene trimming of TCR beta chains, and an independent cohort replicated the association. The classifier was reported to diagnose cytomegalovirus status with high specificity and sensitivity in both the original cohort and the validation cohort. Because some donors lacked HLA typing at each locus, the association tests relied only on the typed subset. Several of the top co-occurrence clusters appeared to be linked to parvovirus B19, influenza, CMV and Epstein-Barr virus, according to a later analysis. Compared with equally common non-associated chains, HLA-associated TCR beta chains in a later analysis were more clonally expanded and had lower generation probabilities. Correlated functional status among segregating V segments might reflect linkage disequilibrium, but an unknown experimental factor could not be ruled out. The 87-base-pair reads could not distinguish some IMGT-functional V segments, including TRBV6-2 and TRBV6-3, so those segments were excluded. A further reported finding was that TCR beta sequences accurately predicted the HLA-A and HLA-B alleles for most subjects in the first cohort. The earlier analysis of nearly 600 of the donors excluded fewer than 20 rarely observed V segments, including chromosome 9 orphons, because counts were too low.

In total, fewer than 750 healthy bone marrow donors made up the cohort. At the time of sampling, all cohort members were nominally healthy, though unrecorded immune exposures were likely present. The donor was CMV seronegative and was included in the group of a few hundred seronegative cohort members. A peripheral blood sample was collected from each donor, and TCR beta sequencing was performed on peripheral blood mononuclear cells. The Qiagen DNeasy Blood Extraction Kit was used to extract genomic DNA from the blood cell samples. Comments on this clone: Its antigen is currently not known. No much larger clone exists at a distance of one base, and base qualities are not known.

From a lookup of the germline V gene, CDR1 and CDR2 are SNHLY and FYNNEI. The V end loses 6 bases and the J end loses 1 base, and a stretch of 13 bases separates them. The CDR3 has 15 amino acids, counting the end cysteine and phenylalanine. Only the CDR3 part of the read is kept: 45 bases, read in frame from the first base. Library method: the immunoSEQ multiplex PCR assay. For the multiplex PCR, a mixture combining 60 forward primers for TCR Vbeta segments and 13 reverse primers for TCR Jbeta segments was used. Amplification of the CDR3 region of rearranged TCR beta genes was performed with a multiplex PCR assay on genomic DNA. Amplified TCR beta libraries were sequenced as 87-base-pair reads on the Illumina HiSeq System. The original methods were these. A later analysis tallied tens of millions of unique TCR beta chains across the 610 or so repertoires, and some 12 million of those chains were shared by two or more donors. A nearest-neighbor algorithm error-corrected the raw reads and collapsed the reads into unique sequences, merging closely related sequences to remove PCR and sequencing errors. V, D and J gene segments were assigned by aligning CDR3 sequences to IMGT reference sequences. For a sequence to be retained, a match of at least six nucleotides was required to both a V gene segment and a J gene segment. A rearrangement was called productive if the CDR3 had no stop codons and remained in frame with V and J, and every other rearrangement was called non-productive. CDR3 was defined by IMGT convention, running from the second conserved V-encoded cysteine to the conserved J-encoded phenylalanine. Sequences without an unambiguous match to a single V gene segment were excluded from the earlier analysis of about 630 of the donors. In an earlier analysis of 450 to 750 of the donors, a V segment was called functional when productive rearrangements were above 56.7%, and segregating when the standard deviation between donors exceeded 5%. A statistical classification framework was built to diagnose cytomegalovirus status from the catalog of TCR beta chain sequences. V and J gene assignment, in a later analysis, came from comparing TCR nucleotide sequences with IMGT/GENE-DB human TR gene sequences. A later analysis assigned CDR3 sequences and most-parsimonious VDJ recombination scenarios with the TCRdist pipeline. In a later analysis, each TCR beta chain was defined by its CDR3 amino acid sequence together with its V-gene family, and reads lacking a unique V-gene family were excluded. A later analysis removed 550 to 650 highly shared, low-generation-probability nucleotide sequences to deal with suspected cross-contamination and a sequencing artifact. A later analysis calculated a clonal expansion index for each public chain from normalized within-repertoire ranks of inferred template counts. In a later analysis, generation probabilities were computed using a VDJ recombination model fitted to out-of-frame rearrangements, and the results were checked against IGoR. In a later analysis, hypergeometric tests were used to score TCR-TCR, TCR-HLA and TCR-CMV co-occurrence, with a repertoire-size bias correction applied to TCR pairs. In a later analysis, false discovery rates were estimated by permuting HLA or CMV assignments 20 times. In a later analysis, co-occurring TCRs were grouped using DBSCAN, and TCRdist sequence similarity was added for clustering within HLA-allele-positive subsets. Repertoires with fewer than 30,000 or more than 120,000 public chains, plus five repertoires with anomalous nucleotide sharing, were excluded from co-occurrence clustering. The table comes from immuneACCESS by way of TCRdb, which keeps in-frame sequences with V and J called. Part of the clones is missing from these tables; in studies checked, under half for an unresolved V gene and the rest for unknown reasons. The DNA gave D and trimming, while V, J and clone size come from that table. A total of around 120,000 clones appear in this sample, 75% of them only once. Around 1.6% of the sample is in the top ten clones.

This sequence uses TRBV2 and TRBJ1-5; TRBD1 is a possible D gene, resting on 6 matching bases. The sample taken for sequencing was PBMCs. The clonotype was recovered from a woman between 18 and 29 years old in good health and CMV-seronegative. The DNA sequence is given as TGTGCCAGCAGACTAACAGGGCTAAGCAATCAGCCCCAGCATTTT. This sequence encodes CASRLTGLSNQPQHF.